This entry lists 32 T cell receptor beta chains sequenced from one sample in a study of T cells in Graves' hyperthyroidism and ophthalmopathy. It was RNA transcripts that yielded the amplified TCR beta CDR3 regions. The primer set for the first-round RT-PCR of the TCR CDR3 was HTBI. TCRdb independently ran MiXCR on the multiplex PCR reads; one entry per CDR3 protein. The sample comprises about 340,000 distinct CDR3 sequences, 15% to 20% of which are singletons, and 45% to 50% rests with the top ten. The sequencing input was blood. The source is a woman aged 50 to 60 with Graves' hyperthyroidism.

This clonotype was seen repeatedly, ten times or more. The rearrangement uses TRBV6-1 and TRBJ1-2; tentatively, D is TRBD1 (5 bases). V was pared by 6 bases and J by 4 bases, with 21 bases between. CDR1 and CDR2 from the germline V gene are MNHNS and SASEGT. The CDR3 contains 16 residues. The CDR3, as DNA: TGTGCCAGCAGCCCAGCCGGAACGACCAGGGCCTATGGCTACACCTTC. Translated, it gives CASSPAGTTRAYGYTF.

This clonotype was observed many times. CDR3 nucleotide sequence: TGTGCCAGCAGCCCAGATCGGCCAGGGATAACCACAGATACGCAGTATTTT. This gives the protein CASSPDRPGITTDTQYF. The chain joins TRBV7-8 to TRBJ2-3, with D tentatively TRBD1 (5 bases). Germline loops: CDR1 SGHVS, CDR2 FQNEAQ. CDR3 length: 17 residues. Trimming stripped 5 bases from V and 2 bases from J, with 20 bases between.

This clonotype was observed at least ten times. The V call is TRBV10-3, the J call TRBJ2-3; TRBD2 matches at 14 bases. The CDR3 runs to 13 residues. Looked up from germline, CDR1 is ENHRY and CDR2 is SYGVKD. J was trimmed by 5 bases and V by 11 bases; bases with no gene match: 3. Written as DNA, the CDR3 is TGTGCCGCGGGACTAGCGGGAGAAGATACGCAGTATTTT. It codes for CAAGLAGEDTQYF.

The chain uses TRBV6-1 and TRBJ2-4; D gene uncertain. Trimming removed 5 bases from V and 6 bases from J, with 17 bases in between. Germline CDR1 MNHNS, CDR2 SASEGT. The CDR3 length is 15 residues. The CDR3 nucleotides are TGTGCCAGCAGTCCGACCCCGGGTTACCCAAACATTCAGTACTTC. This sequence encodes CASSPTPGYPNIQYF.

The V and J genes are TRBV6-2 or TRBV6-3 and TRBJ2-3, with 7 bases identical to TRBD2. From germline, CDR1 is MNHEY and CDR2 SVGEGT. Trimming removed 8 bases from V and 6 bases from J; junction bases left unmatched: 8. This CDR3 has 13 amino acids. The CDR3: CASGSGARDTQYF. CDR3 bases: TGTGCCAGCGGGAGCGGGGCCCGGGATACGCAGTATTTT.

V is TRBV12-3 or TRBV12-4 and J is TRBJ2-3, with a tentative D call TRBD2 (5 bases). The CDR3 loop spans 14 amino acids. Between the trimmed V and J ends, which lost 4 bases and 6 bases, there was a span of 14 bases. Here the CDR3 reads CASSSRIVADTQYF. The CDR3 DNA reads as TGTGCCAGCAGTTCCCGAATAGTAGCGGATACGCAGTATTTT.

Concerning this clonotype: A much larger clone lies one base from this, so it may be a read error. Written as DNA, the CDR3 is TGTGCCAGCAGTTATCTAGCGGGCCCAAGATGGGCCTACGAGCAGTACTTC. It codes for CASSYLAGPRWAYEQYF. The chain employs TRBV28 and TRBJ2-7; TRBD2 matches 8 bases. The CDR3 extends over 17 amino acids. V shed 4 bases and J 2 bases; nucleotides not matched to a gene: 13. Per the germline V gene, CDR1 is MDHEN and CDR2 is SYDVKM.

There are a few counts of this clonotype. The V gene is TRBV10-1, the J gene TRBJ2-3, with D hard to call. V lost 3 bases, J lost 0 bases, and 16 bases lay in between. The CDR3 runs 17 residues. Per germline, CDR1 WNHNN and CDR2 SYGVQD (reference sequence). The DNA of the CDR3 is TGCGCCAGCAGTGAAGGCCGCGGAGCGTCTAGCACAGATACGCAGTATTTT. Its protein is CASSEGRGASSTDTQYF.

This clonotype was found many times. The chain has TRBV2 and TRBJ2-5; TRBD2 matches at 9 bases. The trim removed 7 bases at V and 5 bases at J, leaving 14 bases unmatched. CDR3 size: 16 residues. Germline values: CDR1 SNHLY, CDR2 FYNNEI. CDR3 coding DNA: TGTGCCAGCAAGCCCCTAGCGGGAACCTTGGGGGAGACCCAGTACTTC. Translating it yields CASKPLAGTLGETQYF. The variable domain in full, with the rest retrieved from reference TRBV2 and TRBJ2-5, is EPEVTQTPSHQVTQMGQEVILRCVPISNHLYFYWYRQILGQKVEFLVSFYNNEISEKSEIFDDQFSVERPDGSNFTLKIRSTKLEDSAMYFCASKPLAGTLGETQYFGPGTRLLVL.

The V call is TRBV6-1, the J call TRBJ2-3; 9 bases agree with TRBD2. This CDR3 has 16 residues. From germline, CDR1 is MNHNS and CDR2 SASEGT. The V and J ends lost 6 bases and 0 bases, in that order; junction bases with no gene match: 7. CDR3 sequence reads: CASRAGLADSTDTQYF. The CDR3 DNA reads as TGTGCCAGCAGGGCGGGACTAGCAGATAGCACAGATACGCAGTATTTT.

The chain has TRBV30 and TRBJ1-5; possible D gene TRBD1, 5 bases. Germline CDR1 GTSNPN, CDR2 SVGIG (reference sequence). This CDR3 is 15 amino acids long. Trimming took off 5 bases at V and 1 base at J, with 15 bases between the two ends. The CDR3 nucleotides are TGTGCCTGGGGAGGCGCGGCAGGGAGCAATCAGCCCCAGCATTTT. Protein sequence: CAWGGAAGSNQPQHF.

There are a few counts of this clonotype. The J gene is TRBJ2-2, the V gene TRBV6-1; 7 bases are a match to TRBD1. The junction had 5 bases not matched to a gene; V was cut back by 7 bases and J by 0 bases. CDR3 length equals 15 residues. CDR1 is MNHNS and CDR2 is SASEGT in the germline V gene. The DNA for the CDR3 is TGTGCCAGCATTATTGGGACAGCGAACACCGGGGAGCTGTTTTTT. It is translated as CASIIGTANTGELFF.

This clonotype was counted ten times or more. The chain is built from TRBV5-1 and TRBJ1-1; weak D call: TRBD1 (6 bases). The germline V and J ends were trimmed by 0 bases and 4 bases, with 13 bases remaining between them. The CDR3 runs to 15 residues. Germline V gene sequence: CDR1 SGHRS, CDR2 YFSETQ. The CDR3 nucleotides read TGCGCCAGCAGCTTGGGTCAGGAGGGGGGCACTGAAGCTTTCTTT. It encodes CASSLGQEGGTEAFF.

This clonotype was seen repeatedly, ten times or more. V gene TRBV25-1 combines with J gene TRBJ1-2, with TRBD1 identical over 7 bases. Unmatched junction bases numbered 10, after V lost 6 bases and J lost 6 bases. Germline CDR1 MGHDK, CDR2 SYGVNS. There are 14 residues in the CDR3. The DNA of the CDR3 is TGTGCCAGCAGCGCCTTTTCGACAGGGCATGGCTACACCTTC. Protein product: CASSAFSTGHGYTF.

The chain couples TRBV20-1 to TRBJ2-7; 12 bases map to TRBD2. Germline V lookup: CDR1 DFQATT, CDR2 SNEGSKA (reference sequence). This CDR3 is 15 amino acids long. The trim removed 7 bases at V and 7 bases at J, leaving 14 bases unmatched. CDR3 loop: CSVGTSGFGGSEQYF. The CDR3 nucleotides are TGCAGTGTCGGGACTAGCGGGTTTGGGGGTAGTGAGCAGTACTTC.

This chain connects TRBV20-1 to TRBJ2-7; TRBD2 agrees at 9 bases. The CDR3 contains 15 residues. V trimming: 3 bases; J trimming: 4 bases; junction bases outside the gene matches: 10. Germline lookup yields CDR1 DFQATT and CDR2 SNEGSKA (reference sequence). The CDR3 protein is CSARGLAEKFYEQYF. CDR3 coding DNA: TGCAGTGCTAGGGGACTAGCTGAAAAATTTTACGAGCAGTACTTC.

At least ten counts were recorded for this clonotype. This chain connects TRBV11-1 to TRBJ1-5; TRBD1 is a possible D gene (5 bases). The CDR3 sequence is 13 residues long. V was clipped by 1 base and J by 9 bases, with 10 bases between them. Germline V lookup: CDR1 SGHAT, CDR2 FQDESV (reference sequence). The CDR3 DNA sequence: TGTGCCAGCAGCTTAGGACAGATGCGGCCCCAGCATTTT. Translating it yields CASSLGQMRPQHF.

This sequence joins TRBV19 and TRBJ2-1; 13 nucleotides match TRBD2. Germline V gene lookup returns CDR1 LNHDA and CDR2 SQIVND (reference sequence). The junction had 2 bases not matched to a gene; V was cut back by 8 bases and J by 7 bases. CDR3 size: 13 residues. The CDR3 reads CASQGLAGNEQFF. In DNA, the CDR3 is TGTGCCAGTCAGGGACTAGCGGGGAATGAGCAGTTCTTC.

The sample holds a few counts of this clonotype. This rearrangement joins TRBV27 to TRBJ1-6; possible D gene TRBD1, 5 bases. Trimming shortened V by 6 bases and J by 7 bases, and 13 bases separated the two germline ends. Germline CDR1 is MNHEY and CDR2 is SMNVEV (reference sequence). The CDR3 runs 14 residues. DNA for the CDR3: TGTGCCAGCAGCAACCAGGGTGTCAATTCACCCCTCCACTTT. Protein product: CASSNQGVNSPLHF.

This clonotype has more than one count but fewer than ten. The rearrangement links TRBV11-2 to TRBJ2-5; 7 nucleotides match TRBD1. The germline V gene encodes CDR1 SGHAT and CDR2 FQNNGV. J gave up 5 bases and V 6 bases, and 6 bases lay outside the gene matches. This CDR3 is built from 13 residues. The CDR3 bases are TGTGCCAGCAGTTTTGGACAGGTCGAGACCCAGTACTTC. This sequence encodes CASSFGQVETQYF.

This clonotype was seen many times. The chain carries TRBV2 and TRBJ2-1; 7 nucleotides match TRBD1. CDR1 and CDR2 (germline): SNHLY, FYNNEI. Unmatched junction bases numbered 0, after V lost 2 bases and J lost 8 bases. There are 12 residues in the CDR3. The DNA for the CDR3 is TGTGCCAGCAGTGAACAGGGGGATGAGCAGTTCTTC. Amino acids: CASSEQGDEQFF. Supplemented by reference TRBV2 and TRBJ2-1, the full variable domain reads EPEVTQTPSHQVTQMGQEVILRCVPISNHLYFYWYRQILGQKVEFLVSFYNNEISEKSEIFDDQFSVERPDGSNFTLKIRSTKLEDSAMYFCASSEQGDEQFFGPGTRLTVL.

This clonotype appeared many times. The rearrangement joins TRBV20-1 to TRBJ1-1; 8 positions match TRBD1. This CDR3 region has 12 residues. Germline V lookup: CDR1 DFQATT, CDR2 SNEGSKA (reference sequence). Unmatched junction bases numbered 6, after V lost 8 bases and J lost 4 bases. CDR3 protein: CSPDTGGTEAFF. CDR3 coding DNA: TGCAGTCCGGACACAGGGGGCACTGAAGCTTTCTTT.

This clonotype was observed a handful of times. The rearrangement links TRBV30 to TRBJ2-5, with TRBD2 identical over 10 bases. Germline V gene data show CDR1 as GTSNPN and CDR2 as SVGIG (reference sequence). Trimming cost V 0 bases and J 0 bases; bases outside gene matches: 10. CDR3 length: 18 amino acids. The DNA of the CDR3 is TGTGCCTGGAGTGTAAGAGGCCGGACTAGCGGATACCAAGAGACCCAGTACTTC. Its translation: CAWSVRGRTSGYQETQYF.

The rearrangement joins TRBV5-8 to TRBJ2-5; D not resolved. The CDR3 runs to 13 residues. Germline CDR1 and CDR2: SGHTS and YDEGEE. Trimming took 1 base from V and 4 from J, leaving 8 bases between them. The CDR3 bases are TGTGCCAGCAGCTTGCCGATCCGAGAGACCCAGTACTTC. Its protein is CASSLPIRETQYF.

This clonotype occurred many times. The V gene is TRBV20-1, the J gene TRBJ2-1; D tentatively fits TRBD1 or TRBD2 (5 bases each). CDR3 length: 13 residues. V lost 6 bases and J lost 9, with 18 bases in between. The germline V gene has CDR1 DFQATT and CDR2 SNEGSKA (reference sequence). The CDR3 DNA reads as TGCAGTGCCCGGGACCCTATCCCCGGTGAGCAGTTCTTC. It codes for CSARDPIPGEQFF.

This clonotype came up many times. The chain recombines TRBV20-1 with TRBJ2-7, with TRBD1 as a possible D gene (5 bases). CDR3 length equals 13 residues. The ends were cut back, 6 bases at V and 0 bases at J, with 12 bases in the middle. CDR1 is DFQATT and CDR2 is SNEGSKA in the germline V gene (reference sequence). In DNA, the CDR3 is TGCAGTGCCCAGGGCCAAAACTCCTACGAGCAGTACGTC. The encoded protein is CSAQGQNSYEQYV.

This clonotype was recorded a few times. CDR3 sequence (DNA): TGTGCCAGCAGCTTTTCGCCCGGGACATACTACACTGAAGCTTTCTTT. It encodes CASSFSPGTYYTEAFF. The chain recombines TRBV7-8 with TRBJ1-1; D is perhaps TRBD1 (6 bases). The CDR3 consists of 16 residues. V was pared by 3 bases and J by 3 bases, with 17 bases between. CDR1 and CDR2 from the germline V gene are SGHVS and FQNEAQ.

CDR3 DNA sequence: TGCGCCAGCAGCTTGGGGGGTGACAGAGATACGCAGTATTTT. Its protein product is CASSLGGDRDTQYF. The chain couples TRBV5-1 to TRBJ2-3, with D maybe TRBD1 (5 bases). The V gene's germline CDR1 is SGHRS and CDR2 YFSETQ. The CDR3 has 14 residues. The germline V and J ends were trimmed by 0 bases and 5 bases, with 10 bases remaining between them.

This clonotype was detected a few times. This sequence joins TRBV29-1 and TRBJ1-4, with D perhaps matching TRBD1 (5 bases). This CDR3 has 14 amino acids. The germline V gene has CDR1 SQVTM and CDR2 ANQGSEA. Trimming stripped 7 bases from V and 5 bases from J, with 17 bases between. CDR3 coding DNA: TGCAGCGCCTATGGCGACAGCAAGAATGAAAAACTGTTTTTT. Protein sequence: CSAYGDSKNEKLFF.

This clonotype was observed once. This chain connects TRBV11-2 to TRBJ1-2, with D possibly matching TRBD1 (6 bases). Germline assignment: CDR1 SGHAT and CDR2 FQNNGV. Trimming left V 4 bases short and J 10 bases short, with 25 bases between. This CDR3 has 16 residues. CDR3 DNA sequence: TGTGCCAGCAGCTCGAGGCGCAGGGGTGGTGACTATAACTACACCTTC. Its protein is CASSSRRRGGDYNYTF.

The V gene is TRBV6-2 or TRBV6-3, the J gene TRBJ1-4; 9 positions match TRBD1. The CDR3 contains 15 residues. After removal of 6 bases from V and 7 bases from J, the junction contained 9 bases not matched to a gene. The V gene's germline CDR1 is MNHEY and CDR2 SVGEGT. The CDR3 here is CASRLIQGAGEKLFF. For the CDR3, the DNA is TGTGCCAGCAGACTAATACAGGGGGCCGGTGAAAAACTGTTTTTT.

As to this clonotype: With a much larger clone just one base away, this may be a read error. J is TRBJ1-1 and V is TRBV5-6; 8 nucleotides match TRBD1. The CDR3 extends over 14 amino acids. CDR1 is SGHDT, CDR2 YYEEEE, per germline. The CDR3 region is CASSPQGAGAEALF. The CDR3 region has the DNA TGTGCCAGCAGCCCGCAGGGGGCGGGCGCTGAAGCTCTCTTT.